One sample yielded the 10 T cell receptor beta chains listed below, sequenced in a study of cytomegalovirus exposure and HLA in healthy donors. The primer mix had 60 Vbeta and 13 Jbeta primers. Here immunoSEQ multiplex PCR was the method, and the copy in TCRdb shows in-frame clones only, minus some. The top ten hold about 6.1% of the sample, which has 160,000 or so clones, approximately 79% seen once. Sequencing input: PBMCs. Receptors originate from a woman in her forties or fifties in good health and CMV-seropositive.

The chain joins TRBV13 to TRBJ1-3; the D gene is possibly TRBD1 (5 bases). The CDR3 totals 15 residues. Germline V gives CDR1 PRHDT, CDR2 FYEKMQ (reference sequence). With 5 bases removed from V and 8 bases from J, the gap between germline ends came to 19 bases. The CDR3 loop reads CASSPTGEKTDTIYF. CDR3 sequence (DNA): TGTGCCAGCAGCCCCACAGGAGAAAAGACGGACACCATATATTTT. Together with reference TRBV13 and TRBJ1-3, the CDR3 gives the full variable domain: AAGVIQSPRHLIKEKRETATLKCYPIPRHDTVYWYQQGPGQDPQFLISFYEKMQSDKGSIPDRFSAQQFSDYHSELNMSSLELGDSALYFCASSPTGEKTDTIYFGEGSWLTVV.

The chain carries TRBV14 and TRBJ2-2; the D is unclear. Per germline, CDR1 SGHDN and CDR2 FVKESK. This CDR3 comprises 14 residues. V was trimmed by 7 bases and J by 7 bases, leaving 16 bases between them. CDR3 DNA: TGTGCCAGCAAAAAATCCGGGTATGGCGGGGAGCTGTTTTTT. It is translated as CASKKSGYGGELFF.

J is TRBJ2-1 and V is TRBV4-1; no clear D gene. V was shortened by 0 bases and J by 4 bases, with 10 bases between the two germline ends. CDR1 MGHRA and CDR2 YSYEKL come from the germline V gene. This CDR3 comprises 15 residues. Written as DNA, the CDR3 is TGCGCCAGCAGCCAAGATGAAAGCTCTTACAATGAGCAGTTCTTC. Its protein product is CASSQDESSYNEQFF.

The chain recombines TRBV12-5 with TRBJ1-1; D not resolved. The V gene's germline CDR1 is LGHNT and CDR2 FRNRAP. The CDR3 is 14 residues long. The germline V and J ends were trimmed by 0 bases and 1 base, with 6 bases remaining between them. Written as DNA, the CDR3 is TGTGCTAGTGGTTTGGTAAACAGGAACACTGAAGCTTTCTTT. The encoded protein is CASGLVNRNTEAFF.

V usage is TRBV5-1 and J usage is TRBJ2-7; 9 bases are shared with TRBD1. V was pared by 4 bases and J by 0 bases, with 5 bases of the junction left unmatched. The CDR3 contains 15 residues. Germline V gives CDR1 SGHRS, CDR2 YFSETQ. Here the CDR3 DNA reads TGCGCCAGCAGCAAGGGACAGGGTAACTCCTACGAGCAGTACTTC. Amino acid sequence: CASSKGQGNSYEQYF.

The V and J genes are TRBV29-1 and TRBJ2-3; 9 bases are shared with TRBD2. Unmatched junction bases numbered 0, after V lost 5 bases and J lost 0 bases. The CDR3 spans 13 residues. In germline, CDR1 is SQVTM, CDR2 ANQGSEA. The CDR3 loop reads CSVLAGSTDTQYF. Here the CDR3 DNA reads TGCAGCGTTCTAGCGGGGAGCACAGATACGCAGTATTTT.

The chain uses TRBV10-3 and TRBJ2-6; TRBD1 matches at 8 bases. The CDR3 consists of 16 residues. Germline V gene lookup returns CDR1 ENHRY and CDR2 SYGVKD. Unmatched junction bases numbered 9, after V lost 11 bases and J lost 0 bases. The CDR3 here is CASRGQVVSGANVLTF. The CDR3 bases are TGTGCCTCCAGGGGACAGGTGGTCTCTGGGGCCAACGTCCTGACTTTC.

The chain joins TRBV10-2 to TRBJ1-2, with D hard to call. Trimming stripped 0 bases from V and 1 base from J, with 6 bases between. Germline V gene data show CDR1 as WSHSY and CDR2 as SAAADI. The CDR3 contains 14 residues. The CDR3 region has the DNA TGCGCCAGCAGTGAGTCGCGGAGTAACTATGGCTACACCTTC. Encoded protein: CASSESRSNYGYTF.

The chain links TRBV10-2 to TRBJ1-3; no definite D call. The CDR3 has 14 amino acids. Germline V gene data show CDR1 as WSHSY and CDR2 as SAAADI. V was pared by 2 bases and J by 2 bases, with 7 bases between. The CDR3 nucleotides read TGCGCCAGCAGTGAGGGCAGGCCTGGAAACACCATATATTTT. As protein: CASSEGRPGNTIYF.

This sequence joins TRBV4-3 and TRBJ1-2; TRBD1 is a possible D gene (6 bases). Germline values: CDR1 LGHNA, CDR2 YSLEER. This CDR3 has 15 residues. Trimming stripped 0 bases from V and 7 bases from J, with 15 bases between. This CDR3 reads CASSQDRGVPSGYTF. The DNA of the CDR3 is TGCGCCAGCAGCCAAGACAGGGGAGTCCCAAGTGGCTACACCTTC.